A selection of T cell receptor beta chains follows, all from one sample in a study of blood T cells in healthy people across ages. TCRdb itself ran the 5' RACE reads through MiXCR, one entry per CDR3 protein. The sample has some 1.7 million distinct CDR3 sequences, 28% seen once. The sequenced material came from blood. The receptors come from a young woman in good health. Both conserved end residues are part of each CDR3. A D gene is named only where the DNA matches it firmly. Not all rows give a size; the values are once, few, many and, for expanded clones, a class.

j_gene: TRBJ2-1; abundance: -; d_gene: -; v_gene: TRBV11-2; CDR3aa: CASSQDPWNEQFF; CDR3nt: TGTGCCAGCAGCCAGGACCCCTGGAATGAGCAGTTCTTC
j_gene: TRBJ1-4; abundance: few; d_gene: -; v_gene: TRBV5-1; CDR3aa: CASSLAHNEKLFF; CDR3nt: TGCGCCAGCAGCTTGGCTCATAATGAAAAACTGTTTTTT
j_gene: TRBJ1-4; abundance: -; d_gene: -; v_gene: TRBV28; CDR3aa: CASTGFGYEKLFF; CDR3nt: TGTGCCAGCACAGGGTTTGGCTATGAAAAACTGTTTTTT
j_gene: TRBJ2-3; abundance: -; d_gene: -; v_gene: TRBV12-3/TRBV12-4; CDR3aa: CASSSRLGGGTDTQYF; CDR3nt: TGTGCCAGCAGTTCCAGACTAGGGGGCGGCACAGATACGCAGTATTTT
j_gene: TRBJ2-3; abundance: -; d_gene: TRBD2; v_gene: TRBV5-1; CDR3aa: CASTYDSGGSADTQYF; CDR3nt: TGCGCCAGCACGTATGATAGCGGGGGAAGCGCAGATACGCAGTATTTT
j_gene: TRBJ1-1; abundance: few; d_gene: -; v_gene: TRBV6-5; CDR3aa: CASSFSPGAPEAFF; CDR3nt: TGTGCCAGCAGTTTTTCACCAGGGGCCCCTGAAGCTTTCTTT
j_gene: TRBJ1-1; abundance: -; d_gene: TRBD1; v_gene: TRBV19; CDR3aa: CASSGQVDYTEAFF; CDR3nt: TGTGCCAGTAGTGGACAGGTTGATTACACTGAAGCTTTCTTT
j_gene: TRBJ2-1; abundance: few; d_gene: TRBD2; v_gene: TRBV7-2; CDR3aa: CASRTSGGLEQFF; CDR3nt: TGTGCCAGCAGAACTAGCGGGGGGTTGGAGCAGTTCTTC
j_gene: TRBJ2-7; abundance: -; d_gene: TRBD1; v_gene: TRBV5-1; CDR3aa: CASSVEGLGQGSSYEQYF; CDR3nt: TGCGCCAGCAGCGTGGAGGGGTTAGGACAGGGCTCAAGCTACGAGCAGTACTTC
j_gene: TRBJ2-6; abundance: -; d_gene: TRBD1; v_gene: TRBV6-1; CDR3aa: CASSRWDRVYSGANVLTF; CDR3nt: TGTGCCAGCAGTCGGTGGGACAGGGTTTACTCTGGGGCCAACGTCCTGACTTTC
j_gene: TRBJ2-3; abundance: few; d_gene: TRBD1; v_gene: TRBV27; CDR3aa: CASSLWTGALDTQYF; CDR3nt: TGTGCCAGCAGTCTGTGGACAGGGGCATTAGATACGCAGTATTTT
j_gene: TRBJ2-1; abundance: -; d_gene: -; v_gene: TRBV20-1; CDR3aa: CSAISGGSYNEQFF; CDR3nt: TGCAGTGCTATTTCCGGGGGCTCCTACAATGAGCAGTTCTTC
j_gene: TRBJ1-5; abundance: few; d_gene: TRBD1; v_gene: TRBV15; CDR3aa: CATRVGGQGGQPQHF; CDR3nt: TGTGCCACCAGAGTGGGGGGACAGGGGGGTCAGCCCCAGCATTTT
j_gene: TRBJ1-1; abundance: -; d_gene: -; v_gene: TRBV29-1; CDR3aa: CSVGGQSLNTEAFF; CDR3nt: TGCAGCGTTGGAGGACAGAGTTTGAACACTGAAGCTTTCTTT
j_gene: TRBJ2-1; abundance: few; d_gene: -; v_gene: TRBV7-2; CDR3aa: CASSLDSFPSYNEQFF; CDR3nt: TGTGCCAGCAGCTTAGATTCGTTCCCCTCCTACAATGAGCAGTTCTTC
j_gene: TRBJ2-7; abundance: few; d_gene: -; v_gene: TRBV20-1; CDR3aa: CSARTDGHLLYEQYF; CDR3nt: TGCAGTGCTAGGACGGACGGACACCTCCTATACGAGCAGTACTTC
j_gene: TRBJ2-5; abundance: many; d_gene: -; v_gene: TRBV5-1; CDR3aa: CASRRSQETQYF; CDR3nt: TGCGCCAGCAGGCGGAGTCAAGAGACCCAGTACTTC
j_gene: TRBJ1-5; abundance: -; d_gene: -; v_gene: TRBV5-4; CDR3aa: CASSLWGRFDQPQHF; CDR3nt: TGTGCCAGCAGCTTGTGGGGGCGCTTCGATCAGCCCCAGCATTTT
j_gene: TRBJ2-4; abundance: many; d_gene: TRBD1; v_gene: TRBV29-1; CDR3aa: CSVGGRTGNIQYF; CDR3nt: TGCAGCGTTGGTGGCAGGACAGGGAACATTCAGTACTTC
j_gene: TRBJ2-7; abundance: many; d_gene: TRBD1; v_gene: TRBV29-1; CDR3aa: CSVTGGYEQYF; CDR3nt: TGCAGCGTTACAGGGGGCTACGAGCAGTACTTC
j_gene: TRBJ2-2; abundance: -; d_gene: TRBD2; v_gene: TRBV5-5; CDR3aa: CASSLSLAGANTGELFF; CDR3nt: TGTGCCAGCAGCTTGTCCCTAGCGGGGGCAAACACCGGGGAGCTGTTTTTT
j_gene: TRBJ2-7; abundance: few; d_gene: -; v_gene: TRBV9; CDR3aa: CASSVDPSIGGREQYF; CDR3nt: TGTGCCAGCAGCGTAGACCCCTCGATCGGCGGGCGCGAGCAGTACTTC
j_gene: TRBJ2-7; abundance: many; d_gene: -; v_gene: TRBV5-1; CDR3aa: CAIKTDDLYEQYF; CDR3nt: TGCGCCATCAAGACAGACGACCTCTACGAGCAGTACTTC
j_gene: TRBJ2-7; abundance: -; d_gene: -; v_gene: TRBV20-1; CDR3aa: CSAIQGLYEQYF; CDR3nt: TGCAGTGCTATCCAGGGTCTCTACGAGCAGTACTTC
j_gene: TRBJ1-3; abundance: -; d_gene: -; v_gene: TRBV6-6; CDR3aa: CASSYSPPVGRGNTIYF; CDR3nt: TGTGCCAGCAGTTACTCCCCCCCTGTGGGGAGGGGAAACACCATATATTTT
j_gene: TRBJ2-3; abundance: many; d_gene: -; v_gene: TRBV29-1; CDR3aa: CSVDIPGDTQYF; CDR3nt: TGCAGCGTTGACATTCCAGGAGATACGCAGTATTTT
j_gene: TRBJ2-3; abundance: few; d_gene: -; v_gene: TRBV18; CDR3aa: CASSPFPSTDTQYF; CDR3nt: TGTGCCAGCTCACCATTCCCGAGCACAGATACGCAGTATTTT
j_gene: TRBJ2-1; abundance: few; d_gene: TRBD1; v_gene: TRBV4-3; CDR3aa: CASSRVGTGGLNEQFF; CDR3nt: TGCGCCAGCAGCCGGGTAGGGACAGGGGGCTTGAATGAGCAGTTCTTC
j_gene: TRBJ2-4; abundance: few; d_gene: TRBD1; v_gene: TRBV18; CDR3aa: CASSPTGGYKNIQYF; CDR3nt: TGTGCCAGCTCACCAACAGGGGGGTACAAAAACATTCAGTACTTC
j_gene: TRBJ2-4; abundance: once; d_gene: -; v_gene: TRBV28; CDR3aa: CASSLGTAWEQYF; CDR3nt: TGTGCCAGCAGTTTAGGGACCGCTTGGGAGCAGTACTTC
j_gene: TRBJ2-7; abundance: -; d_gene: TRBD1; v_gene: TRBV5-1; CDR3aa: CASTQGTEQYF; CDR3nt: TGCGCCAGCACACAGGGGACCGAGCAGTACTTC
j_gene: TRBJ2-1; abundance: -; d_gene: TRBD1; v_gene: TRBV7-9; CDR3aa: CASSSTGPSSYNEQFF; CDR3nt: TGTGCCAGCAGTTCGACAGGGCCAAGCTCCTACAATGAGCAGTTCTTC
j_gene: TRBJ1-4; abundance: few; d_gene: -; v_gene: TRBV28; CDR3aa: CASSPLRIGVEKLFF; CDR3nt: TGTGCCAGCAGTCCATTGAGGATCGGGGTGGAAAAACTGTTTTTT
j_gene: TRBJ1-1; abundance: once; d_gene: -; v_gene: TRBV5-1; CDR3aa: CASSLAKGNTEAFF; CDR3nt: TGCGCCAGCAGCTTGGCCAAAGGGAACACTGAAGCTTTCTTT
j_gene: TRBJ2-3; abundance: many; d_gene: TRBD1; v_gene: TRBV20-1; CDR3aa: CSAGKAGQARSTDTQYF; CDR3nt: TGCAGTGCAGGAAAGGCGGGACAGGCACGTAGTACAGATACGCAGTATTTT
j_gene: TRBJ2-5; abundance: many; d_gene: -; v_gene: TRBV30; CDR3aa: CAWSGVTGSPYF; CDR3nt: TGTGCCTGGAGTGGGGTCACCGGGAGTCCGTACTTC
j_gene: TRBJ1-4; abundance: -; d_gene: -; v_gene: TRBV5-1; CDR3aa: CASSLGQDWTGEKLFF; CDR3nt: TGCGCCAGCAGCTTAGGACAAGACTGGACCGGTGAAAAACTGTTTTTT
j_gene: TRBJ2-5; abundance: -; d_gene: -; v_gene: TRBV4-1; CDR3aa: CASSQDGSGGNQYF; CDR3nt: TGCGCCAGCAGCCAAGATGGATCAGGGGGGAACCAGTACTTC
j_gene: TRBJ1-2; abundance: -; d_gene: -; v_gene: TRBV7-9; CDR3aa: CASSLGDGGYGYTF; CDR3nt: TGTGCCAGCAGCTTAGGCGATGGAGGGTACGGCTACACCTTC
j_gene: TRBJ2-1; abundance: -; d_gene: TRBD1; v_gene: TRBV12-3/TRBV12-4; CDR3aa: CASSLGQGGTNEQFF; CDR3nt: TGTGCCAGCAGTCTCGGACAGGGGGGAACCAATGAGCAGTTCTTC
j_gene: TRBJ2-5; abundance: once; d_gene: TRBD1; v_gene: TRBV24-1; CDR3aa: CATSDSDRVEQYF; CDR3nt: TGTGCCACCAGTGACTCGGACAGGGTTGAGCAGTACTTC
j_gene: TRBJ2-6; abundance: -; d_gene: -; v_gene: TRBV11-2; CDR3aa: CASSWGATGANVLTF; CDR3nt: TGTGCCAGCAGCTGGGGGGCGACCGGGGCCAACGTCCTGACTTTC
j_gene: TRBJ2-7; abundance: few; d_gene: -; v_gene: TRBV4-1; CDR3aa: CASSPQGNIISYEQYF; CDR3nt: TGCGCCAGCAGCCCCCAGGGGAACATTATCTCCTACGAGCAGTACTTC
j_gene: TRBJ1-1; abundance: many; d_gene: -; v_gene: TRBV28; CDR3aa: CASSSRDITYGAFF; CDR3nt: TGTGCCAGCAGTTCCCGGGACATCACATACGGAGCTTTCTTT
j_gene: TRBJ2-3; abundance: many; d_gene: -; v_gene: TRBV20-1; CDR3aa: CSARDEGAPRDTQYF; CDR3nt: TGCAGTGCTAGAGATGAGGGAGCGCCTCGGGATACGCAGTATTTT
j_gene: TRBJ2-3; abundance: -; d_gene: TRBD2; v_gene: TRBV29-1; CDR3aa: CSVDGLAGRGSSTDTQYF; CDR3nt: TGCAGCGTTGACGGACTAGCGGGCCGAGGATCTAGCACAGATACGCAGTATTTT
j_gene: TRBJ2-1; abundance: few; d_gene: TRBD1; v_gene: TRBV6-2/TRBV6-3; CDR3aa: CASSLGTARYNEQFF; CDR3nt: TGTGCCAGCAGCCTAGGGACAGCAAGGTACAATGAGCAGTTCTTC
j_gene: TRBJ2-7; abundance: many; d_gene: TRBD1; v_gene: TRBV5-1; CDR3aa: CASRQITGGSEQYF; CDR3nt: TGCGCCAGCAGACAGATTACAGGGGGCTCCGAGCAGTACTTC
j_gene: TRBJ2-1; abundance: -; d_gene: TRBD2; v_gene: TRBV6-5; CDR3aa: CASSSGGLSYNEQFF; CDR3nt: TGTGCCAGCTCTTCGGGAGGTTTGTCCTACAATGAGCAGTTCTTC
j_gene: TRBJ2-7; abundance: few; d_gene: -; v_gene: TRBV24-1; CDR3aa: CATNSYEQYF; CDR3nt: TGTGCCACCAATTCCTACGAGCAGTACTTC
j_gene: TRBJ1-2; abundance: -; d_gene: -; v_gene: TRBV27; CDR3aa: CASSLSRGANYGYTF; CDR3nt: TGTGCCAGCAGTTTATCTCGGGGAGCTAACTATGGCTACACCTTC
j_gene: TRBJ2-1; abundance: -; d_gene: -; v_gene: TRBV25-1; CDR3aa: CASSGPVGNEQFF; CDR3nt: TGTGCCAGCAGTGGTCCGGTGGGTAATGAGCAGTTCTTC
j_gene: TRBJ2-5; abundance: few; d_gene: -; v_gene: TRBV3-1; CDR3aa: CASSRSGTQQYF; CDR3nt: TGTGCCAGCAGCCGATCCGGGACTCAGCAGTACTTC
j_gene: TRBJ2-7; abundance: few; d_gene: -; v_gene: TRBV4-3; CDR3aa: CASSQDPRTEQYF; CDR3nt: TGCGCCAGCAGCCAAGATCCCCGGACCGAGCAGTACTTC
j_gene: TRBJ1-1; abundance: -; d_gene: -; v_gene: TRBV28; CDR3aa: CASSPIDLTTGTNTEAFF; CDR3nt: TGTGCCAGCAGTCCCATAGACTTAACCACCGGGACCAACACTGAAGCTTTCTTT
j_gene: TRBJ2-5; abundance: -; d_gene: -; v_gene: TRBV11-2; CDR3aa: CASSWRIADEQETQYF; CDR3nt: TGTGCCAGCAGCTGGAGAATAGCGGATGAACAAGAGACCCAGTACTTC
j_gene: TRBJ2-7; abundance: -; d_gene: -; v_gene: TRBV12-3/TRBV12-4; CDR3aa: CASKADLSYEQYF; CDR3nt: TGTGCCAGCAAAGCGGACCTCTCCTACGAGCAGTACTTC
j_gene: TRBJ2-7; abundance: -; d_gene: -; v_gene: TRBV28; CDR3aa: CASRLSPGTYEQYF; CDR3nt: TGTGCCAGCAGGTTATCCCCAGGGACCTACGAGCAGTACTTC